The 23 T cell receptor beta chains below all came from one sample that was sequenced in a study of T-cell memory formation after mild COVID-19. MiXCR was run by TCRdb on the 5' RACE reads, yielding one entry per CDR3 protein. The sample shows under 300,000 distinct CDR3 sequences, roughly 8.2% of them seen only once. The sample was PBMCs or a T cell subset sorted from them (not recorded which). These receptors all come from a young man who had mild COVID-19 (a few samples of this study predate the infection). Cell type and time point are not known.

This clonotype was seen a handful of times. V usage is TRBV27 and J usage is TRBJ2-7; a weak D match, TRBD1 (6 bases). The V end was cut by 3 bases, the J end by 3 bases, with 18 bases between. The CDR3 runs 16 residues. CDR1 and CDR2 from the germline V gene are MNHEY and SMNVEV (reference sequence). The DNA of the CDR3 is TGTGCCAGCAGTTTGCCAAGCAGGGGCTCCCTCTACGAGCAGTACGTC. Protein: CASSLPSRGSLYEQYV.

The CDR3 spells CASSFAGNQPQHF. CDR3 sequence (DNA): TGTGCCAGCAGTTTCGCAGGAAATCAGCCCCAGCATTTT. The chain is built from TRBV12-3 or TRBV12-4 and TRBJ1-5, with D unclear. CDR3 length: 13 residues. Trimming shortened V by 3 bases and J by 4 bases, and 7 bases separated the two germline ends.

V usage is TRBV12-3 or TRBV12-4 and J usage is TRBJ1-1; D uncertain. Trimming stripped 3 bases from V and 10 bases from J, with 9 bases between. The CDR3 is 11 residues long. The CDR3 DNA reads as TGTGCCAGCAGTTTCACGGAGGGAGCTTTCTTT. This codes for CASSFTEGAFF.

In this sample, this clonotype turned up a few times. The V gene is TRBV7-9, the J gene TRBJ1-2; D gene uncertain. The CDR3 loop spans 13 amino acids. V was clipped by 5 bases and J by 8 bases, with 15 bases between them. Germline CDR1 is SEHNR and CDR2 is FQNEAQ (reference sequence). The CDR3 bases are TGTGCCAGCAGCCTGGAGGAGGGCAGGGGCTACACCTTC. The encoded protein is CASSLEEGRGYTF.

This clonotype was found many times. The chain combines TRBV7-6 with TRBJ1-1; no clear D gene. This CDR3 has 13 residues. The germline V and J ends were trimmed by 4 bases and 0 bases, with 6 bases remaining between them. Germline CDR1 SGHVS, CDR2 FNYEAQ. CDR3 in amino acids: CASSYTLNTEAFF. CDR3 nucleotide sequence: TGTGCCAGCAGCTACACGTTGAACACTGAAGCTTTCTTT.

CDR3 amino acids: CATSRDSTAPYEQYF. The CDR3 nucleotides read TGTGCCACCAGCAGAGATAGTACAGCGCCCTACGAGCAGTACTTC. V gene TRBV15 combines with J gene TRBJ2-7; D call uncertain. The germline gives CDR1 LNHNV, CDR2 YYDKDF (reference sequence). The CDR3 has 15 amino acids. V shed 0 bases and J shed 2 bases, with 11 bases lying between them.

The chain links TRBV3-1 to TRBJ1-6, with D unresolved. Trimming took off 1 base at V and 10 bases at J, with 11 bases between the two ends. The V gene's germline CDR1 is LGHDT and CDR2 YNNKEL (reference sequence). The CDR3 is 14 amino acids. The CDR3 spells CASSQVTGGSPLHF. As DNA, the CDR3 is TGTGCCAGCAGCCAAGTCACGGGTGGATCACCCCTCCACTTT.

The table lists this clonotype with a few counts. The chain uses TRBV7-2 and TRBJ1-6; D is undetermined. The CDR3 is 15 residues long. Trimming stripped 4 bases from V and 6 bases from J, with 13 bases between. Germline V gene sequence: CDR1 SGHTA, CDR2 FQGNSA. The CDR3 coding sequence is TGTGCCAGCAGCTACGGGGTGGGGTCTAATTCACCCCTCCACTTT. Its protein product is CASSYGVGSNSPLHF.

A few counts support this clonotype. This chain links TRBV4-3 with TRBJ2-3; D is uncertain. V gave up 5 bases and J gave up 2 bases, with 11 bases separating them. Germline-derived CDR1 and CDR2 are LGHNA and YSLEER. This CDR3 has 14 residues. CDR3 residues: CASSSLENTDTQYF. CDR3 sequence (DNA): TGCGCCAGCAGCTCCCTAGAAAACACAGATACGCAGTATTTT.

The V call is TRBV5-1, the J call TRBJ1-4; D ambiguous. Germline loops: CDR1 SGHRS, CDR2 YFSETQ. V was cut by 5 bases and J by 5 bases, with 10 bases left in between. The CDR3 is 13 amino acids. In nucleotides, the CDR3 is TGCGCCAGCAGGGAGGGCCTCAATGAAAAACTGTTTTTT. Its protein is CASREGLNEKLFF.

The CDR3 DNA follows: TGTGCCAGCAGCTTAAACCCCCCGGTACGGGGGGGTATCTACGAGCAGTACTTC. Translating gives CASSLNPPVRGGIYEQYF. The chain joins TRBV11-2 to TRBJ2-7; 8 bases map to TRBD2. Germline V CDR1 and CDR2: SGHAT, FQNNGV. Losses at the gene ends were 2 bases for V and 3 bases for J; bases not matched to a gene: 15. The CDR3 runs to 18 residues.

This clonotype was seen more than once but under ten times. The rearrangement uses TRBV4-1 and TRBJ1-5; D uncertain. The CDR3 runs 14 residues. Trimming cost V 0 bases and J 6 bases, with 9 bases left between them. The germline V gene has CDR1 MGHRA and CDR2 YSYEKL. CDR3 in amino acids: CASSQDQGSQPQHF. The CDR3 coding sequence is TGCGCCAGCAGCCAAGATCAAGGGAGTCAGCCCCAGCATTTT.

The table lists this clonotype with a few counts. The V call is TRBV5-1, the J call TRBJ2-5; 8 bases map to TRBD2. The CDR3 runs 15 residues. Unmatched junction bases numbered 9, after V lost 3 bases and J lost 5 bases. The germline gives CDR1 SGHRS, CDR2 YFSETQ. DNA of the CDR3: TGCGCCAGCAGCTCACCGGGACTAGTGTTGGAGACCCAGTACTTC. The encoded protein is CASSSPGLVLETQYF.

This clonotype was detected a few times. The chain uses TRBV7-2 and TRBJ2-4, with 8 bases that match TRBD1. Germline assignment: CDR1 SGHTA and CDR2 FQGNSA. The CDR3 spans 16 residues. V shed 1 base and J 1 base; nucleotides not matched to a gene: 3. CDR3 region: CASSLGTGSAKNIQYF. The CDR3 DNA is TGTGCCAGCAGCTTAGGGACAGGGTCCGCCAAAAACATTCAGTACTTC. The variable domain in full, with the rest retrieved from reference TRBV7-2 and TRBJ2-4, is GAGVSQSPSNKVTEKGKDVELRCDPISGHTALYWYRQSLGQGLEFLIYFQGNSAPDKSGLPSDRFSAERTGGSVSTLTIQRTQQEDSAVYLCASSLGTGSAKNIQYFGAGTRLSVL.

This chain joins TRBV6-2 or TRBV6-3 and TRBJ1-5; TRBD1 is a possible D gene (5 bases). This CDR3 is 15 amino acids long. Trimming took 7 bases from V and 0 from J, leaving 13 bases between them. Per germline, CDR1 MNHEY and CDR2 SVGEGT. Here the CDR3 reads CASIPGRYSNQPQHF. In nucleotides, the CDR3 is TGTGCCAGCATCCCGGGACGGTATAGCAATCAGCCCCAGCATTTT.

This rearrangement joins TRBV12-3 or TRBV12-4 to TRBJ1-1; 8 bases agree with TRBD1. This CDR3 has 16 residues. The trim removed 5 bases at V and 9 bases at J, leaving 17 bases unmatched. CDR3: CASSPPRGLVGYKAFF. The CDR3 DNA is TGTGCCAGCAGTCCACCCAGGGGGCTGGTAGGCTACAAAGCTTTCTTT.

This clonotype was seen only once. The V call is TRBV27, the J call TRBJ1-2; no clear D. The CDR3 consists of 15 residues. The ends were cut back, 5 bases at V and 1 base at J, with 14 bases in the middle. Germline V gene lookup returns CDR1 MNHEY and CDR2 SMNVEV (reference sequence). The DNA of the CDR3 is TGTGCCAGCAGTCCCCTCCCCCGGAGTAACTATGGCTACACCTTC. Its protein product is CASSPLPRSNYGYTF.

The sample holds many counts of this clonotype. The chain has TRBV5-1 and TRBJ2-1; the D gene is possibly TRBD2 (5 bases). Trimming cost V 2 bases and J 5 bases, with 29 bases left between them. The germline CDR1 and CDR2 sequences are SGHRS and YFSETQ. This CDR3 spans 20 amino acids. The CDR3, as DNA: TGCGCCAGCAGCTTCGGTTTAGCCCCGGGATCCACATATTTAAACAATGAGCAGTTCTTC. Its translation: CASSFGLAPGSTYLNNEQFF.

This clonotype was observed a handful of times. The rearrangement uses TRBV5-1 and TRBJ2-1, with D possibly TRBD2 on 6 matching bases. V lost 2 bases and J 7 bases, leaving 16 bases between the germline ends. This CDR3 contains 15 residues. Germline V gene lookup returns CDR1 SGHRS and CDR2 YFSETQ. The CDR3 nucleotides are TGCGCCAGCAGCTTTGGGGCGCGGGGCCGTAATGAGCAGTTCTTC. Its translation is CASSFGARGRNEQFF.

CDR3 region: CASSLSVAGTGQETQYF. The CDR3 nucleotides read TGTGCCAGCAGCTTATCGGTGGCAGGAACCGGCCAAGAGACCCAGTACTTC. This chain joins TRBV7-2 and TRBJ2-5; D is undetermined. CDR1 is SGHTA, CDR2 FQGNSA, per germline. CDR3 length: 17 residues. V lost 2 bases and J lost 1, with 17 bases in between.

The chain has TRBV25-1 and TRBJ1-1; D might be TRBD1 (5 bases). The CDR3 is made up of 13 amino acids. From germline, CDR1 is MGHDK and CDR2 SYGVNS. With 4 bases removed from V and 0 bases from J, the gap between germline ends came to 6 bases. The CDR3 region is CASSAGLNTEAFF. In DNA form, the CDR3 reads TGTGCCAGCAGTGCGGGGCTGAACACTGAAGCTTTCTTT.

This chain connects TRBV5-6 to TRBJ2-3, with TRBD1 identical over 8 bases. The CDR3 is 15 amino acids. The V gene's germline CDR1 is SGHDT and CDR2 YYEEEE. V dropped 4 bases and J dropped 5; count of bases not matched to a gene: 9. The CDR3 here is CASSDLRTGLDTQYF. The CDR3 coding sequence is TGTGCCAGCAGCGACCTCCGGACAGGGTTAGATACGCAGTATTTT.

The sample holds many counts of this clonotype. The chain has TRBV12-3 or TRBV12-4 and TRBJ2-5; D possibly corresponds to TRBD2 (6 bases). Trimming left V 2 bases short and J 3 bases short, with 10 bases between. CDR3 length equals 14 residues. The CDR3 coding sequence is TGTGCCAGCAGTTTAAGGGGAGGTGAAGAGACCCAGTACTTC. It specifies CASSLRGGEETQYF.